These 6 T cell receptor beta chains came from one sample sequenced in a study of T cell repertoires in cytomegalovirus infection. MiXCR, run by TCRdb on the reads, gives a single entry per CDR3 protein. This sample yields 480,000 or so distinct CDR3 sequences, of which approximately 10% are seen a single time; roughly 10% belongs to the top ten. Sequenced input: PBMCs. All receptors come from a human donor in good health (CMV status not recorded). Some clones in this sample may be carry-over from other donors' samples.

The chain has TRBV7-3 and TRBJ1-6, with D possibly being TRBD1 (6 bases). With 1 base removed from V and 10 bases from J, the gap between germline ends came to 11 bases. Germline V lookup: CDR1 SGHTA, CDR2 FQGTGA. The CDR3 loop spans 14 amino acids. DNA of the CDR3: TGTGCCAGCAGCTTAATGTACCAGGGGTCACCCCTCCACTTT. Residues: CASSLMYQGSPLHF.

The rearrangement links TRBV28 to TRBJ2-1; possibly TRBD2 for D (6 bases). In germline, CDR1 is MDHEN, CDR2 SYDVKM. The CDR3 runs 16 residues. The V end was cut by 8 bases, the J end by 7 bases, with 24 bases between. CDR3 amino acids: CASRNRGLRSGNEQFF. Written as DNA, the CDR3 is TGTGCCAGCCGAAACCGGGGACTTCGCTCAGGGAATGAGCAGTTCTTC.

This clonotype was detected a few times. The V and J genes are TRBV3-1 and TRBJ1-5; D is unresolved. This CDR3 spans 13 amino acids. Per the germline V gene, CDR1 is LGHDT and CDR2 is YNNKEL (reference sequence). V gave up 1 base and J gave up 8 bases, with 9 bases separating them. The CDR3 DNA reads TGTGCCAGCAGCCAAGCCCTCGGAGAGCCCCAGCATTTT. Encoded protein: CASSQALGEPQHF.

A few counts support this clonotype. This sequence joins TRBV19 and TRBJ1-5; 9 bases are a match to TRBD1. The V and J ends lost 6 bases and 7 bases, in that order; junction bases with no gene match: 10. Germline values: CDR1 LNHDA, CDR2 SQIVND (reference sequence). This CDR3 region has 15 residues. The CDR3 DNA reads TGTGCCAGTAGAACGGGACAGGGAATTTGGCAGCCCCAGCATTTT. As protein: CASRTGQGIWQPQHF. Together with reference TRBV19 and TRBJ1-5, the CDR3 gives the full variable domain: DGGITQSPKYLFRKEGQNVTLSCEQNLNHDAMYWYRQDPGQGLRLIYYSQIVNDFQKGDIAEGYSVSREKKESFPLTVTSAQKNPTAFYLCASRTGQGIWQPQHFGDGTRLSIL.

This clonotype was seen more than once but under ten times. V gene TRBV9 combines with J gene TRBJ1-2, with D unresolved. The CDR3 is 16 residues long. Germline CDR1 is SGDLS and CDR2 is YYNGEE. Trimming removed 0 bases from V and 4 bases from J, with 16 bases in between. The CDR3 DNA is TGTGCCAGCAGCGTAGATAGCGGACTGCGGATCTATGGCTACACCTTC. Translating gives CASSVDSGLRIYGYTF.

This chain joins TRBV7-9 and TRBJ1-2, with 8 nucleotides matching TRBD1. Germline V gives CDR1 SEHNR, CDR2 FQNEAQ (reference sequence). This CDR3 contains 13 residues. V was pared by 7 bases and J by 6 bases, with 7 bases of the junction left unmatched. For the CDR3, the DNA is TGTGCCAGCACCTATCCAGGGGGCCATGGCTACACCTTC. Translated, it gives CASTYPGGHGYTF. The variable domain in full, completed from reference TRBV7-9 and TRBJ1-2, reads DTGVSQNPRHKITKRGQNVTFRCDPISEHNRLYWYRQTLGQGPEFLTYFQNEAQLEKSRLLSDRFSAERPKGSFSTLEIQRTEQGDSAMYLCASTYPGGHGYTFGSGTRLTVV.